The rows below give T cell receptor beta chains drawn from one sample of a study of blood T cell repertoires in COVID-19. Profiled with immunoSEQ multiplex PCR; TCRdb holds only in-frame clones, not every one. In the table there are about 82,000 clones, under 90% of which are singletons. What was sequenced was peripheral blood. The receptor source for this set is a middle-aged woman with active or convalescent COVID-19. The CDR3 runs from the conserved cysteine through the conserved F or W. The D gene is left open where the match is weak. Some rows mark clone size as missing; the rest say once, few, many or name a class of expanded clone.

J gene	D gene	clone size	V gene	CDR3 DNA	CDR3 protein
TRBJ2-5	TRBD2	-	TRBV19	TGTGCCAGTAGTATGAGCGGGAACGGAGAGACCCAGTACTTC	CASSMSGNGETQYF
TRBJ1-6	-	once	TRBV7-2	TGTGCCAGCAGCTTAGATCAGGGGACGCTAACACCCCTCCACTTT	CASSLDQGTLTPLHF
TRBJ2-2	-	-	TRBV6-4	TGTGCCAGCAGTGAGTTACTAAACACCGGGGAGCTGTTTTTT	CASSELLNTGELFF
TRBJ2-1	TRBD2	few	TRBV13	TGTGCCAGCAGCTCGTTAGCGGGGGTAACGAATGAGCAGTTCTTC	CASSSLAGVTNEQFF
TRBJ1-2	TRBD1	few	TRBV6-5	TGTGCCAGCAGTTGGGACAGGGCGAACTATGGCTACACCTTC	CASSWDRANYGYTF
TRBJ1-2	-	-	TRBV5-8	TGTGCCAGCAGCTCGACTTCTGGAGCTGGCTACACCTTC	CASSSTSGAGYTF
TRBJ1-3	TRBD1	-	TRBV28	TGTGCCAGCAGAAGCACAGGGGCGGGAAACACCATATATTTT	CASRSTGAGNTIYF
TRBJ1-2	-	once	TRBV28	TGTGCCACCTCCGGGACAAACTATGGCTACACCTTC	CATSGTNYGYTF
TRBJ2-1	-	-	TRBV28	TGTGCCACCTTGGGGGCTCTAGGCAATGAGCAGTTCTTC	CATLGALGNEQFF
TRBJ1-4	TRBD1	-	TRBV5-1	TGCGCCAGCAGCTTGCGGACAGGGGAAAAACTGTTTTTT	CASSLRTGEKLFF
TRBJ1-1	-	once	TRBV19	TGTGCCAGTCGCCGGGGGGAATTAGGGACTGAAGCTTTCTTT	CASRRGELGTEAFF
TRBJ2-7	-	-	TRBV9	TGTGCCAGCAGCGTAGGAGCGGACGCCTACGAGCAGTACTTC	CASSVGADAYEQYF
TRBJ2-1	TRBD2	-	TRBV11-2	TGTGCCAGTAAGGCCGGGACTAGCGTCGACAATGAGCAGTTCTTC	CASKAGTSVDNEQFF
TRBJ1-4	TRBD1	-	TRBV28	TGTGCCAGCGGGACAGCTAATGAAAAACTGTTTTTT	CASGTANEKLFF
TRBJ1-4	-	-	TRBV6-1	TGTGCCAGCAGTGAAGCGCGGACAGCCCTTTTT	CASSEARTALF
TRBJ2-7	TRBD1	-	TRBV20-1	TGCAGACGACAGGGGGTCGACGAGCAGTACTTC	CRRQGVDEQYF
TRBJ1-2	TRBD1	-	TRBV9	TGTGCCAGCAGCCCGGGACAGTCCTATGGCTACACCTTC	CASSPGQSYGYTF
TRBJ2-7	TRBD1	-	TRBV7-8	TGTGCCAGCAGCTTAGAAGGGGGCCCTACTCCCTACGAGCAGTACTTC	CASSLEGGPTPYEQYF
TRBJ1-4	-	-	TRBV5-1	TGCGCCAGCAGTGTGGCAGGGGACCGTAATGAAAAACTGTTTTTT	CASSVAGDRNEKLFF
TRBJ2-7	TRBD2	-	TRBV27	TGTGCCAGCATGCCAAAACCTTGGGCGGGAGGACCCTCCTACGAGCAGTACTTC	CASMPKPWAGGPSYEQYF
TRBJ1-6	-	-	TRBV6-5	TGTGCCAGCAGGCAGGGCCACTCCTATAATTCACCCCTCCACTTT	CASRQGHSYNSPLHF
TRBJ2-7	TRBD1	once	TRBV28	TGTGCCAGCAGCCCTGGACAGGTAAACTACGAGCAGTACTTC	CASSPGQVNYEQYF
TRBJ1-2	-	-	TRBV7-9	TGTGCCAGCAGTCCCAGTGGCTATGGCTACACCTTC	CASSPSGYGYTF
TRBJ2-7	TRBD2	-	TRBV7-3	TGTGCCAGCAGCTTAGAGGGGACTAGCGGGTCCTACGAGCAGTACTTC	CASSLEGTSGSYEQYF
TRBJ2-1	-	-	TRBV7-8	TGTGCCAGCAGCTTTTCCCGCGGCGGTGAGCAGTTCTTC	CASSFSRGGEQFF
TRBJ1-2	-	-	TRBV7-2	TGTGCCAGCAGCTTAGTGGTGTCAACCGAGGGCTACACCTTC	CASSLVVSTEGYTF
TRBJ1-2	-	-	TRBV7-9	TGTGCCAGCAGCTTGGGCTCGGGAACAGGGCCTCGGGATGGCTACACCTTC	CASSLGSGTGPRDGYTF
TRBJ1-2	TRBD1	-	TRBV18	TGTGCCAGCTCACCAACTGGGGGACAGATAAACTATGGCTACACCTTC	CASSPTGGQINYGYTF
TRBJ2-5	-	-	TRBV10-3	TGTGCCATCAGTGGGGGGCGGAAAGAGACCCAGTACTTC	CAISGGRKETQYF
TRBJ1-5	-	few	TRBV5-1	TGCGCCAGCAGCTGGGAGCCAGGGGGCAATCAGCCCCAGCATTTT	CASSWEPGGNQPQHF
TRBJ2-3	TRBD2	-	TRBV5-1	TGCGCCAGCCGGGGACTAGCGGGAGGTGTGGATACGCAGTATTTT	CASRGLAGGVDTQYF
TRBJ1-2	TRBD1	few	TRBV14	TGTGCCAGCAGCCAAACCCGACAGGGCGGCTACACCTTC	CASSQTRQGGYTF
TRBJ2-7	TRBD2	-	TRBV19	TGTGCCAGTAGTATCGGCGGGAGTTACCCCTACGAGCAGTACTTC	CASSIGGSYPYEQYF
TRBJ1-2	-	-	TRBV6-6	TGTGCCAGCAGTTACTTACAGGGTTCGAGCTATGGCTACACCTTC	CASSYLQGSSYGYTF
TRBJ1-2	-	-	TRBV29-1	TGCAGCGTTGGGCTGTATTTAGCCTCTAACTATGGCTACACCTTC	CSVGLYLASNYGYTF
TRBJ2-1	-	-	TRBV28	TGTGCCAGCAGTGAGACAGGTTTCAACCAGTTCTTC	CASSETGFNQFF
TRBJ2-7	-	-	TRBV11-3	TGTGCCAGCAGCTTAGGCGGGGACTTCTACGAGCAGTACTTC	CASSLGGDFYEQYF
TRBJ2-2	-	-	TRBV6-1	TGTGCCAGCAGTGAACAAGGGGGCACCGGGGAGCTGTTTTTT	CASSEQGGTGELFF
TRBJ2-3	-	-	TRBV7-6	TGTGCCAGCACCACCAGGGGTACGCAGTATTTT	CASTTRGTQYF
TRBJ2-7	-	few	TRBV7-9	TGTGCCAGCAGCGGAGGGGGGGTATCCTACGAGCAGTACTTC	CASSGGGVSYEQYF
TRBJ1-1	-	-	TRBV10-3	TGTGCCATCAGTGAGTCAGTTAACAAAGCTTTCTTT	CAISESVNKAFF
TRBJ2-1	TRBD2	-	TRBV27	TGTGCCAGCAGTTTATCCGGACTAGGATTCTACAATGAGCAGTTCTTC	CASSLSGLGFYNEQFF
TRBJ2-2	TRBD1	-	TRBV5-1	TGCGCCAGCAGCCCCGACAGGGCGAACACCGGGGAGCTGTTTTTT	CASSPDRANTGELFF
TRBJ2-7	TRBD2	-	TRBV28	TGTGCCAGCAGTTTTTTAGGGACTAGCGAAACCTACGAGCAGTACTTC	CASSFLGTSETYEQYF
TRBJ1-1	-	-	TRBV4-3	TGCGCCAGCAGCCAAGAGCGGAACACTGAAGCTTTCTTT	CASSQERNTEAFF
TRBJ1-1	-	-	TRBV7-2	TGTGCCAGCAGCTTAGGACAGGAAGGAATAGAAGCTTTCTTT	CASSLGQEGIEAFF
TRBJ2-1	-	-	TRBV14	TGTGCCAGCAGCCCTGGAGGGGCGGGGTTCTCCTACAATGAGCAGTTCTTC	CASSPGGAGFSYNEQFF
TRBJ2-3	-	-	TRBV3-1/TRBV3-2	TGTGCCAGCAGCCAGGGGAGATTTAGCACAGATACGCAGTATTTT	CASSQGRFSTDTQYF
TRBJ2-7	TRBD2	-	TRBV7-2	TGTGCCAGCAGCTTAGCGAGTCTAGCGGGAGGGGAGCAGTACTTC	CASSLASLAGGEQYF
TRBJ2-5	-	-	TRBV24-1	TGTGCCACCAGTGACCCCAGGGGTGCGGAGACCCAGTACTTC	CATSDPRGAETQYF
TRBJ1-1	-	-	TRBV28	TGTGCCAGCACCTCGACGGGTGCTGAAGCTTTCTTT	CASTSTGAEAFF
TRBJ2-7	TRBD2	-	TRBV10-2	TGCGCCAGCAGTGAGTTTAGCGGGACTTCTACGAGCGGGCAGTACTTC	CASSEFSGTSTSGQYF
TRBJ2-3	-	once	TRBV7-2	TGTGCCAGCAGCTTAATAGTGCGGGGCCCCAAGTATACGCAGTATTTT	CASSLIVRGPKYTQYF
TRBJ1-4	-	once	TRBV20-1	TGCAGTGCTACCGAGGTGGAAAAACTGTTTTTT	CSATEVEKLFF
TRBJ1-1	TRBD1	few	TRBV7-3	TGTGCCAGCAGCTCATCACAGGGGCGGGGTGAAGCTTTCTTT	CASSSSQGRGEAFF